This T cell receptor (beta chain) was found in a study of shared clonotypes between healthy human individuals. Every subset had its genomic DNA shared out evenly among several immunoSEQ plates. The data were produced by immunoSEQ multiplex PCR, yet TCRdb's version contains in-frame clones alone and is incomplete. The sample yields about 2.4 million clones, just over 90% seen once. The donor population consisted of healthy HIV-negative adults with no recent acute infections or vaccinations. The CDR3 covers 17 residues. From germline, CDR1 is SGHTA and CDR2 FQGNSA. Trimming removed 1 base from V and 7 bases from J; junction bases left unmatched: 10. Overall study findings and caveats: With few donors, the genetic and exposure-history diversity represented was limited. The study's rarefaction showed incomplete sorted-subset sequencing despite large depth.

Worth noting for this clone: As yet, its antigen is unknown.

The chain joins TRBV7-2 to TRBJ1-6; TRBD1 aligns across 7 bases. The sequenced sample was naive CD4+ T cells sorted from blood. Subset in this sample: CD45RA+ positively selected. This receptor was obtained from a man younger than 35 in good health. This CDR3 reads CASSLGHSGGGNSPLHF. The CDR3 bases are TGTGCCAGCAGCTTAGGCCACTCGGGAGGGGGCAATTCACCCCTCCACTTT.